Each of the 12 T cell receptor beta chains below was sequenced from the same sample in a study of CD8 T cells in ankylosing spondylitis. MiXCR, run by TCRdb on the 5' RACE reads, gives a single entry per CDR3 protein. Of roughly 230,000 distinct CDR3 sequences in the sample, 7% to 10% were seen once. The sequenced sample consisted of blood, either unsorted or a sorted T cell fraction (not recorded which). These receptors were collected from a female donor with ankylosing spondylitis or in good health (not recorded which).

This clonotype was found many times. The chain joins TRBV19 to TRBJ1-1; no firm D call. In germline, CDR1 is LNHDA, CDR2 SQIVND (reference sequence). The V gene lost 5 bases and the J gene lost 4 bases, with 11 bases spanning the gap. This CDR3 region has 13 residues. Here the CDR3 DNA reads TGTGCCAGTAGTTCGGGGTCGGTCACTGAAGCTTTCTTT. It is translated as CASSSGSVTEAFF.

There are many counts of this clonotype. The rearrangement links TRBV20-1 to TRBJ1-1; weak D call: TRBD1 (6 bases). The germline gives CDR1 DFQATT, CDR2 SNEGSKA (reference sequence). Trimming took off 2 bases at V and 4 bases at J, with 14 bases between the two ends. There are 14 residues in the CDR3. This CDR3 is CSARLTGSITEAFF. DNA of the CDR3: TGCAGTGCTAGACTTACAGGGTCGATCACTGAAGCTTTCTTT.

This clonotype appeared many times. The chain couples TRBV29-1 to TRBJ2-2, with D possibly TRBD2 on 6 matching bases. The CDR3 consists of 12 residues. Germline values: CDR1 SQVTM, CDR2 ANQGSEA. V lost 4 bases, J lost 6 bases, and 9 bases lay in between. CDR3: CSVVGLAGELFF. The CDR3 region has the DNA TGCAGCGTTGTGGGACTCGCCGGGGAGCTGTTTTTT.

V and J are TRBV29-1 and TRBJ2-7, with TRBD1 matching over 8 bases. Per the germline V gene, CDR1 is SQVTM and CDR2 is ANQGSEA. J lost 2 bases, V lost 7 bases, and 7 bases had no gene match. This CDR3 spans 13 amino acids. The CDR3 DNA sequence: TGCAGCGCCTGGACAGGGCGAGCCTACGAGCAGTACTTC. Protein product: CSAWTGRAYEQYF.

This clonotype was observed a few times. This rearrangement joins TRBV7-2 to TRBJ1-1; D is ambiguous. With 5 bases removed from V and 0 bases from J, the gap between germline ends came to 13 bases. Germline lookup yields CDR1 SGHTA and CDR2 FQGNSA. The CDR3 is 15 residues long. The DNA for the CDR3 is TGTGCCAGCAGCGTCCGGATCGGGGTGAACACTGAAGCTTTCTTT. Translating gives CASSVRIGVNTEAFF.

This clonotype was observed at least ten times. The chain links TRBV7-2 to TRBJ2-1; D uncertain. Trimming left V 7 bases short and J 5 bases short, with 18 bases between. This CDR3 comprises 15 residues. Germline V gene data show CDR1 as SGHTA and CDR2 as FQGNSA. The CDR3 DNA follows: TGTGCCAGCACCCAGCAGTCAGGAAGGGACAATGAGCAGTTCTTC. Translating gives CASTQQSGRDNEQFF.

This clonotype has a count of ten or more. This chain links TRBV5-1 with TRBJ2-5; 10 bases map to TRBD2. Germline V gene lookup returns CDR1 SGHRS and CDR2 YFSETQ. Trimming at V came to 2 bases and at J to 6 bases, leaving 4 bases not matched to a gene. The CDR3 spans 14 residues. The CDR3 nucleotides read TGCGCCAGCAGCTTAGCTAGCGGGAGTCAGACCCAGTACTTC. Its translation is CASSLASGSQTQYF.

The table lists this clonotype with many counts. The chain is built from TRBV20-1 and TRBJ1-6, with TRBD1 as a possible D gene (6 bases). Germline-derived CDR1 and CDR2 are DFQATT and SNEGSKA (reference sequence). The CDR3 runs to 18 residues. Trimming shortened V by 3 bases and J by 4 bases, and 22 bases separated the two germline ends. The CDR3 sequence: CSARPLPGQYEYNSPLHF. The CDR3 coding sequence is TGCAGTGCTAGGCCCCTTCCCGGACAGTATGAATATAATTCACCCCTCCACTTT.

This clonotype was seen many times. This chain joins TRBV7-2 and TRBJ1-2; weak D call: TRBD1 (5 bases). Germline V gene sequence: CDR1 SGHTA, CDR2 FQGNSA. With 4 bases removed from V and 4 bases from J, the gap between germline ends came to 10 bases. The CDR3 totals 13 residues. The CDR3 is CASSSGVGYGYTF. CDR3 bases: TGTGCCAGCAGCTCGGGGGTAGGCTATGGCTACACCTTC.

There are many counts of this clonotype. This chain uses TRBV3-1 with TRBJ1-1; D not resolved. V was pared by 1 base and J by 3 bases, with 12 bases between. The CDR3 runs to 15 residues. CDR1 and CDR2 (germline): LGHDT, YNNKEL (reference sequence). The CDR3 loop reads CASSQAVLVDTEAFF. DNA for the CDR3: TGTGCCAGCAGCCAAGCGGTGCTGGTGGACACTGAAGCTTTCTTT.

This clonotype was seen repeatedly, ten times or more. The chain carries TRBV10-3 and TRBJ2-2; D is perhaps TRBD2 (5 bases). The CDR3 has 14 amino acids. Germline V gives CDR1 ENHRY, CDR2 SYGVKD. Trimming took 2 bases from V and 4 from J, leaving 8 bases between them. CDR3 region: CAISETRPTGELFF. The CDR3 nucleotides are TGTGCCATCAGTGAGACTAGACCCACCGGGGAGCTGTTTTTT.

The sample holds many counts of this clonotype. The J gene is TRBJ2-7, the V gene TRBV5-1; TRBD2 might be the D (7 bases). V lost 4 bases and J lost 5, with 22 bases in between. CDR1 is SGHRS, CDR2 YFSETQ, per germline. This CDR3 is 16 amino acids long. The CDR3 region has the DNA TGCGCCAGCAGCGGCGGGAGTAGAGGGGGGAGGAACGAGCAGTACTTC. Translating it yields CASSGGSRGGRNEQYF.